This TCR beta chain is drawn from a study of T cells of healthy individuals. TCRdb called the 5' RACE reads again in MiXCR, with one record for every CDR3 protein. The sample carries 60,000 to 80,000 distinct CDR3 sequences, around 15% recorded once. CDR3 size: 15 residues. V was trimmed by 7 bases and J by 0 bases, leaving 12 bases between them. This clonotype was detected only a few times. The receptor's source is a human donor in good health. The chain recombines TRBV12-3 or TRBV12-4 with TRBJ2-2; D not resolved. CDR3 sequence: CASIGDTANTGELFF. CDR3 nucleotide sequence: TGTGCCAGCATTGGAGACACGGCGAACACCGGGGAGCTGTTTTTT.